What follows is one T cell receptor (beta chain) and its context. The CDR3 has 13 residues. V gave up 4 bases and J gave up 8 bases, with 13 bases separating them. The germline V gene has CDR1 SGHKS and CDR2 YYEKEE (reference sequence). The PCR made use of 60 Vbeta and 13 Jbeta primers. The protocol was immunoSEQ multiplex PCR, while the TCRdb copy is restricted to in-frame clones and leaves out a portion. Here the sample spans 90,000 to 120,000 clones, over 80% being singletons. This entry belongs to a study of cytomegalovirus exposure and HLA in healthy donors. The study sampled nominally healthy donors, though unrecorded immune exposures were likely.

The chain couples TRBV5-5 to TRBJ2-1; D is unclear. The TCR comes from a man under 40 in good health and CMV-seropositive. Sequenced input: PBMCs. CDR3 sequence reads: CASSLPMRDEQFF. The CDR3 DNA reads TGTGCCAGCAGCCTCCCAATGCGCGATGAGCAGTTCTTC. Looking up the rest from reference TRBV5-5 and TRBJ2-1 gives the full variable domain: DAGVTQSPTHLIKTRGQQVTLRCSPISGHKSVSWYQQVLGQGPQFIFQYYEKEERGRGNFPDRFSARQFPNYSSELNVNALLLGDSALYLCASSLPMRDEQFFGPGTRLTVL.